The clone carrying this T cell receptor beta chain was counted only a few times. The entry originates in a study of T-cell reconstitution after alpha-beta-depleted transplantation in children. The CDR3 has 13 residues. V dropped 5 bases and J dropped 9; count of bases not matched to a gene: 6. The germline gives CDR1 PRHDT, CDR2 FYEKMQ (reference sequence). The authors prepared the TCRbeta library with unique molecular identifiers. One entry per CDR3 protein results from TCRdb running MiXCR on the PCR reads. The sample lists 200,000 to 250,000 distinct CDR3 sequences, about 24% seen once, with about 4.8% in the top ten.

V and J are TRBV13 and TRBJ2-2, with 7 bases that match TRBD1. Sample: PBMCs, mostly from graft donor cells, taken 360 days after TCRalphabeta/CD19-depleted stem cell transplant. This TCR came from a female patient between 2 and 15 years old who had a stem cell transplant for congenital amegakaryocytic thrombocytopenia, so the T cells may come from the graft donor. The CDR3 nucleotides are TGTGCCAGCAGCGTACTAGGGGGCCGGGAGCTGTTTTTT. Its translation is CASSVLGGRELFF.